The source of this TCR beta chain is a study of metastatic and nonmetastatic thyroid tumors. Study at large: Thyroid patients, malignant and benign, had repertoires compared across blood and tumor or nodule tissue.

This CDR3 is built from 15 residues. Germline V gene lookup returns CDR1 KGHDR and CDR2 SFDVKD. J gave up 2 bases and V 4 bases, and 5 bases lay outside the gene matches. Whole-study findings and limits: According to reports, the diversity of TCR beta was significantly higher in malignant thyroid tumors than in benign nodules, and this held in both blood and tumor samples.

Treatment of any kind had been given to no patient before thyroid surgery. The count of this clone is one. Its target is not known. Per the study methods: Clinicopathological groups supplied CDR3 differences that were used to build a distant-metastasis classifier for papillary thyroid cancer. MiXCR was used by TCRdb to re-call the PCR reads. TCRdb, not the authors, supplied the V and J calls. Here the sample spans 20,000 to 25,000 clones, roughly a third being singletons. The sequenced sample was blood. The clonotype originates from a female donor with papillary thyroid cancer or a benign thyroid nodule (not recorded which). Some clones in this sample may be carry-over from other donors' samples. This chain connects TRBV24-1 to TRBJ2-5; TRBD1 matches at 8 bases. In DNA, the CDR3 is TGTGCCACCAGTGACAAGGACAGGGAGCAAGAGACCCAGTACTTC. Translated, it gives CATSDKDREQETQYF.